What follows are 30 T cell receptor beta chains derived from one specimen sequenced in a study of blood T cell repertoires in COVID-19. Here immunoSEQ multiplex PCR was the method, and the copy in TCRdb shows in-frame clones only, minus some. The table shows some 270,000 clones, with approximately 83% occurring only once. Sequencing used peripheral blood. The receptor set was obtained from a person between 65 and 79 years old with COVID-19, enrolled during active disease.

The V and J genes are TRBV18 and TRBJ2-2; 9 bases map to TRBD2. CDR3 length equals 16 residues. Trimming took 1 base from V and 5 from J; bases not matched to a gene: 5. Germline V gene data show CDR1 as KGHSH and CDR2 as LQKENI. The chain's CDR3 is CASSPLAGVRTGELFF. The CDR3 nucleotides read TGTGCCAGCTCACCACTAGCGGGAGTAAGGACCGGGGAGCTGTTTTTT.

The chain joins TRBV12-3 or TRBV12-4 to TRBJ2-7, with D unresolved. V dropped 5 bases and J dropped 2 bases, with 10 bases sitting between them. The CDR3 totals 13 residues. The CDR3 loop is CASSPPGPYEQYF. CDR3 in DNA: TGTGCCAGCAGTCCCCCGGGTCCCTACGAGCAGTACTTC.

CDR3 sequence: CASSLEGRETYEQYF. CDR3 nucleotides: TGTGCCAGCAGCTTAGAGGGGCGAGAGACTTACGAGCAGTACTTC. The chain carries TRBV13 and TRBJ2-7, with D perhaps matching TRBD1 (5 bases). CDR3 length: 15 amino acids. Trimming shortened V by 1 base and J by 4 bases, and 14 bases separated the two germline ends. The germline gives CDR1 PRHDT, CDR2 FYEKMQ (reference sequence).

The J gene is TRBJ1-5, the V gene TRBV5-4; tentative D call: TRBD1 (6 bases). The V end lost 0 bases, the J end lost 7 bases, and 14 bases lay between the germline ends. The CDR3 is 15 residues long. Looked up from germline, CDR1 is SGHNT and CDR2 is YYREEE (reference sequence). CDR3 in DNA: TGTGCCAGCAGCTTGGACCAGGGGATCGGGCAGCCCCAGCATTTT. Protein product: CASSLDQGIGQPQHF.

This chain connects TRBV19 to TRBJ2-1; 16 nucleotides align to TRBD2. The V gene end was trimmed by 5 bases and the J gene end by 9 bases; junction bases not matched to a gene: 10. The CDR3 runs 17 residues. Germline CDR1 reads LNHDA; CDR2 reads SQIVND (reference sequence). DNA for the CDR3: TGTGCCAGTAGTCCGGGGACTAGCGGGAGGGCCGATAGTGAGCAGTTCTTC. The encoded protein is CASSPGTSGRADSEQFF.

V is TRBV19 and J is TRBJ2-7; TRBD2 agrees at 12 bases. The ends lost 6 bases at V and 2 bases at J; junction bases unmatched: 8. CDR1 and CDR2 from the germline V gene are LNHDA and SQIVND (reference sequence). CDR3 size: 16 residues. CDR3 loop: CASSHRTSGTPYEQYF. The CDR3 DNA follows: TGTGCCAGTAGCCATAGGACTAGCGGGACTCCCTACGAGCAGTACTTC.

The sample holds one count of this clone. This chain connects TRBV27 to TRBJ2-7; D may be TRBD2 (6 bases). The CDR3 is made up of 14 amino acids. Germline-derived CDR1 and CDR2 are MNHEY and SMNVEV (reference sequence). V dropped 6 bases and J dropped 2 bases, with 14 bases sitting between them. CDR3 loop: CASSPGTFTYEQYF. CDR3 DNA sequence: TGTGCCAGCAGCCCCGGGACTTTCACCTACGAGCAGTACTTC.

This clone occurred a few times. The rearrangement links TRBV5-8 to TRBJ1-4; D perhaps matches TRBD1 (6 bases). Germline V gene data show CDR1 as SGHTS and CDR2 as YDEGEE. Trimming stripped 9 bases from V and 0 bases from J, with 18 bases between. The length of the CDR3 is 16 residues. CDR3 protein: CATSTGTEPTNEKLFF. CDR3 DNA sequence: TGTGCCACCTCCACAGGGACCGAGCCAACTAATGAAAAACTGTTTTTT.

The genes are TRBV27 and TRBJ2-1, with 16 nucleotides matching TRBD2. Per germline, CDR1 MNHEY and CDR2 SMNVEV (reference sequence). With 4 bases clipped from V and 8 bases from J, the junction kept 2 bases outside the gene matches. This CDR3 is built from 15 residues. The CDR3 here is CASSSGLAGGDEQFF. DNA of the CDR3: TGTGCCAGCAGTTCGGGACTAGCGGGAGGGGATGAGCAGTTCTTC.

The chain links TRBV7-8 to TRBJ2-1; D not certain. Germline-derived CDR1 and CDR2 are SGHVS and FQNEAQ. Trimming left V 1 base short and J 2 bases short, with 6 bases between. The CDR3 contains 14 residues. The CDR3 nucleotides read TGTGCCAGCAGCTTAGTCTCAGCCTACAATGAGCAGTTCTTC. Translation: CASSLVSAYNEQFF.

V and J are TRBV7-9 and TRBJ2-2, with D possibly matching TRBD1 (6 bases). Germline V CDR1 and CDR2: SEHNR, FQNEAQ (reference sequence). V lost 1 base and J 5 bases, leaving 20 bases between the germline ends. The CDR3 extends over 18 amino acids. CDR3 bases: TGTGCCAGCAGCTTAGGAAGACCCAGGGGTATGAGGACCGGGGAGCTGTTTTTT. Its protein is CASSLGRPRGMRTGELFF.

Remarks on this clone: A junction end diverges from the germline sequence, so it may reflect a read error. The V gene is TRBV7-2, the J gene TRBJ2-7, with 7 bases lining up with TRBD1. Germline CDR1 reads SGHTA; CDR2 reads FQGNSA. The CDR3 spans 12 residues. DNA of the CDR3: TGTGCCAGCAGCTACTCTACCGGGACAGCAAACTTC. This codes for CASSYSTGTANF.

The chain recombines TRBV29-1 with TRBJ1-2; 11 positions agree with TRBD1. The junction had 5 bases not matched to a gene; V was cut back by 4 bases and J by 7 bases. Germline V gene sequence: CDR1 SQVTM, CDR2 ANQGSEA. This CDR3 has 13 residues. CDR3 sequence: CSVARTGGSGYTF. Here the CDR3 DNA reads TGCAGCGTTGCCAGGACAGGGGGCTCTGGCTACACCTTC.

The rearrangement links TRBV7-6 to TRBJ2-4; tentative D call: TRBD2 (6 bases). This CDR3 has 17 residues. The V end lost 2 bases, the J end lost 2 bases, and 16 bases lay between the germline ends. Germline-derived CDR1 and CDR2 are SGHVS and FNYEAQ. The chain's CDR3 is CASSLIWGVGSKNIQYF. The CDR3 bases are TGTGCCAGCAGCTTAATTTGGGGGGTGGGTTCCAAAAACATTCAGTACTTC.

V and J are TRBV9 and TRBJ1-4, with unresolved D. The CDR3 is made up of 14 amino acids. Per the germline V gene, CDR1 is SGDLS and CDR2 is YYNGEE. The V end was cut by 0 bases, the J end by 0 bases, with 3 bases between. CDR3 sequence reads: CASSVAATNEKLFF. The CDR3 DNA reads TGTGCCAGCAGCGTAGCTGCAACTAATGAAAAACTGTTTTTT.

The chain employs TRBV27 and TRBJ1-5, with D perhaps matching TRBD1 (6 bases). The CDR3 length is 12 residues. The ends were cut back, 4 bases at V and 6 bases at J, with 7 bases in the middle. Looked up from germline, CDR1 is MNHEY and CDR2 is SMNVEV (reference sequence). Written as DNA, the CDR3 is TGTGCCAGCAGTTCAGGGGTTCAGCCCCAGCATTTT. Translating it yields CASSSGVQPQHF.

The J gene is TRBJ2-3, the V gene TRBV5-6, with D possibly TRBD1 on 5 matching bases. Germline V gene data show CDR1 as SGHDT and CDR2 as YYEEEE. Trimming pared 1 base from V and 2 bases from J, leaving 11 bases between. The CDR3 runs 15 residues. The CDR3 DNA sequence: TGTGCCAGCAGCTTGTCGCCGACAGTCACAGATACGCAGTATTTT. It translates to CASSLSPTVTDTQYF. The variable domain in full, with the rest retrieved from reference TRBV5-6 and TRBJ2-3, is DAGVTQSPTHLIKTRGQQVTLRCSPKSGHDTVSWYQQALGQGPQFIFQYYEEEERQRGNFPDRFSGHQFPNYSSELNVNALLLGDSALYLCASSLSPTVTDTQYFGPGTRLTVL.

This chain joins TRBV12-3 or TRBV12-4 and TRBJ1-6; D is undetermined. V was trimmed by 6 bases and J by 10 bases, leaving 13 bases between them. CDR3 length equals 13 residues. CDR3 in DNA: TGTGCCAGCAGCCCTGAAGGGAGGTCACCCCTCCACTTT. This codes for CASSPEGRSPLHF.

This chain joins TRBV7-8 and TRBJ2-4; 12 nucleotides line up with TRBD2. The length of the CDR3 is 18 residues. The germline V gene has CDR1 SGHVS and CDR2 FQNEAQ. Germline trimming cut 1 base from V and 0 bases from J; bases unmatched to any gene: 4. The CDR3 reads CASSLGLAGELAKNIQYF. Here the CDR3 DNA reads TGTGCCAGCAGCTTAGGACTAGCGGGGGAGCTAGCCAAAAACATTCAGTACTTC.

This clone showed up just once. The rearrangement joins TRBV4-3 to TRBJ2-5; a weak D match, TRBD2 (5 bases). CDR1 LGHNA and CDR2 YSLEER come from the germline V gene. The CDR3 has 14 residues. V lost 1 base to trimming and J lost 5 bases, with 11 bases between them. The DNA for the CDR3 is TGCGCCAGCAGCCAAGCTGGAGGTCGGGAGACCCAGTACTTC. This gives the protein CASSQAGGRETQYF.

V is TRBV19 and J is TRBJ1-5; D gene unclear. CDR1 and CDR2 (germline): LNHDA, SQIVND (reference sequence). Trimming stripped 5 bases from V and 5 bases from J, with 16 bases between. This CDR3 spans 15 amino acids. CDR3 bases: TGTGCCAGTAGTCGCGCGAGACATGGGCATCAGCCCCAGCATTTT. As protein: CASSRARHGHQPQHF.

This chain uses TRBV29-1 with TRBJ2-3, with 7 bases fitting TRBD2. Trimming at V came to 6 bases and at J to 1 base, leaving 4 bases not matched to a gene. This CDR3 spans 13 amino acids. Germline values: CDR1 SQVTM, CDR2 ANQGSEA. CDR3 in amino acids: CSVGGIGTDTQYF. Written as DNA, the CDR3 is TGCAGCGTGGGGGGGATCGGCACAGATACGCAGTATTTT.

The chain recombines TRBV24-1 with TRBJ2-2, with 8 bases aligning to TRBD2. Germline CDR1 reads KGHDR; CDR2 reads SFDVKD. The length of the CDR3 is 14 residues. V shed 8 bases and J 4 bases; nucleotides not matched to a gene: 5. This CDR3 is CATTGGPGTGELFF. The CDR3 DNA follows: TGTGCCACCACGGGGGGGCCGGGCACCGGGGAGCTGTTTTTT.

V gene TRBV11-2 combines with J gene TRBJ2-7, with 8 bases matching TRBD2. Germline assignment: CDR1 SGHAT and CDR2 FQNNGV. J was trimmed by 12 bases and V by 5 bases; bases with no gene match: 12. The CDR3 totals 13 residues. The CDR3 DNA sequence: TGTGCCAGCAGCCCGGGACTAGTCGAATCTCCGTACTTC. This translates into CASSPGLVESPYF.

V usage is TRBV13 and J usage is TRBJ2-7; the D gene is possibly TRBD1 (6 bases). There are 13 residues in the CDR3. CDR1 is PRHDT and CDR2 is FYEKMQ in the germline V gene (reference sequence). Deletions cut 5 bases from V and 3 bases from J, with 11 bases between. The CDR3: CASSRGHRYEQYF. The CDR3 nucleotides are TGTGCCAGCAGCAGGGGACACCGCTACGAGCAGTACTTC.

This clone was detected many times. J is TRBJ1-2 and V is TRBV7-2; D not resolved. This CDR3 spans 14 amino acids. The ends were cut back, 6 bases at V and 0 bases at J, with 11 bases in the middle. Germline values: CDR1 SGHTA, CDR2 FQGNSA. The CDR3 bases are TGTGCCAGCAGTGCGGGGATAGCTAACTATGGCTACACCTTC. Protein: CASSAGIANYGYTF.

The chain employs TRBV27 and TRBJ2-1; TRBD1 matches 8 bases. V lost 2 bases, J lost 4 bases, and 4 bases stayed unmatched. The CDR3 is 15 residues long. Looked up from germline, CDR1 is MNHEY and CDR2 is SMNVEV (reference sequence). The CDR3 DNA reads TGTGCCAGCAGTTTAGGACAGGGCGGGTACAATGAGCAGTTCTTC. This encodes CASSLGQGGYNEQFF.

This clone came up many times. The V gene is TRBV14, the J gene TRBJ1-6; D gene unclear. Per the germline V gene, CDR1 is SGHDN and CDR2 is FVKESK. CDR3 length equals 12 residues. V was cut by 1 base and J by 13 bases, with 8 bases left in between. The CDR3 protein is CASSQVSTPLHF. In DNA form, the CDR3 reads TGTGCCAGCAGCCAAGTATCTACGCCCCTCCACTTT.

This chain links TRBV2 with TRBJ2-7; 8 nucleotides match TRBD1. The CDR3 contains 12 residues. The germline gives CDR1 SNHLY, CDR2 FYNNEI. V lost 8 bases to trimming and J lost 4 bases; unmatched junction nucleotides: 4. The CDR3 nucleotides are TGTGCCAGCCAGGACAGGGTTTACGAGCAGTACTTC. Translated, it gives CASQDRVYEQYF.

This clone was found a few times. V is TRBV18 and J is TRBJ1-1, with 7 nucleotides matching TRBD1. Germline CDR1 is KGHSH and CDR2 is LQKENI. The V segment lost 3 bases and the J segment 3 bases; nucleotides outside the gene matches: 4. This CDR3 is built from 14 residues. The CDR3 sequence: CASSPGQWDTEAFF. The CDR3 bases are TGTGCCAGCTCACCGGGACAGTGGGACACTGAAGCTTTCTTT.